What follows are 10 T cell receptor beta chains derived from one specimen sequenced in a study of cytomegalovirus exposure and HLA in healthy donors. PCR employed 60 Vbeta and 13 Jbeta primers. Assay used: immunoSEQ multiplex PCR; TCRdb lists only in-frame clones, some missing. The sample includes 150,000 to 200,000 clones, around nine tenths of them seen just once. The source material was PBMCs. All receptors derive from a woman under 30 in good health and CMV-seronegative.

The V and J genes are TRBV6-5 and TRBJ1-4; 7 nucleotides align to TRBD1. CDR1 and CDR2 from the germline V gene are MNHEY and SVGAGI. The CDR3 runs to 15 residues. Losses at the gene ends were 2 bases for V and 8 bases for J; bases not matched to a gene: 8. CDR3 sequence: CASSYGPDRVEKLFF. Here the CDR3 DNA reads TGTGCCAGCAGTTACGGACCCGACAGGGTGGAAAAACTGTTTTTT.

The rearrangement joins TRBV5-4 to TRBJ2-7; a possible D gene is TRBD1 (6 bases). Germline CDR1 and CDR2: SGHNT and YYREEE (reference sequence). The CDR3 runs 15 residues. With 1 base removed from V and 1 base from J, the gap between germline ends came to 12 bases. The CDR3 spells CASSLSWGQSYEQYF. CDR3 nucleotide sequence: TGTGCCAGCAGCTTGAGTTGGGGGCAGTCCTACGAGCAGTACTTC.

In regard to this clone: Other DNA sequences from this sample encode an identical CDR3 as well. The rearrangement joins TRBV4-3 to TRBJ2-7; maybe TRBD1 (5 bases). This CDR3 is built from 14 residues. The V and J ends lost 0 bases and 2 bases respectively, with 8 bases between them. Germline values: CDR1 LGHNA, CDR2 YSLEER. CDR3 in amino acids: CASSQDQGPYEQYF. In DNA form, the CDR3 reads TGCGCCAGCAGCCAAGATCAGGGTCCCTACGAGCAGTACTTC.

The rearrangement links TRBV14 to TRBJ2-7; 7 bases map to TRBD1. CDR3 length: 15 residues. Per the germline V gene, CDR1 is SGHDN and CDR2 is FVKESK. With V trimmed by 5 bases and J by 0 bases, 7 bases remained unmatched. CDR3 region: CASSTWDSDSYEQYF. The CDR3 DNA follows: TGTGCCAGCAGCACCTGGGACAGTGACTCCTACGAGCAGTACTTC. Together with reference TRBV14 and TRBJ2-7, the CDR3 gives the full variable domain: EAGVTQFPSHSVIEKGQTVTLRCDPISGHDNLYWYRRVMGKEIKFLLHFVKESKQDESGMPNNRFLAERTGGTYSTLKVQPAELEDSGVYFCASSTWDSDSYEQYFGPGTRLTVT.

The chain is built from TRBV18 and TRBJ1-2; 7 bases are shared with TRBD1. Germline loops: CDR1 KGHSH, CDR2 LQKENI. This CDR3 is 17 amino acids long. The trim removed 4 bases at V and 3 bases at J, leaving 14 bases unmatched. The CDR3 region is CASSRNGDSQEHYGYTF. CDR3 nucleotides: TGTGCCAGCTCACGAAATGGGGACAGTCAGGAGCACTATGGCTACACCTTC.

The rearrangement uses TRBV13 and TRBJ1-5, with D unclear. The CDR3 loop spans 12 amino acids. Germline V lookup: CDR1 PRHDT, CDR2 FYEKMQ (reference sequence). V was shortened by 5 bases and J by 9 bases, with 11 bases between the two germline ends. The CDR3 bases are TGTGCCAGCAGCACATACCCGGGGCCCCAGCATTTT. Residues: CASSTYPGPQHF.

The CDR3 nucleotides are TGTGCCAGCTCGGAGGTCGGGAACTATGGCTACACCTTC. Translating it yields CASSEVGNYGYTF. The genes are TRBV18 and TRBJ1-2; no reliable D call. V shed 6 bases and J shed 2 bases, with 10 bases lying between them. From germline, CDR1 is KGHSH and CDR2 LQKENI. The length of the CDR3 is 13 residues.

This chain uses TRBV15 with TRBJ2-1; D may be TRBD1 (6 bases). There are 14 residues in the CDR3. The V end was cut by 1 base, the J end by 6 bases, with 10 bases between. Germline assignment: CDR1 LNHNV and CDR2 YYDKDF (reference sequence). This CDR3 is CATSRGTASNEQFF. The CDR3, as DNA: TGTGCCACCAGCAGAGGGACAGCCTCCAATGAGCAGTTCTTC. Full variable domain (missing parts from reference TRBV15 and TRBJ2-1): DAMVIQNPRYQVTQFGKPVTLSCSQTLNHNVMYWYQQKSSQAPKLLFHYYDKDFNNEADTPDNFQSRRPNTSFCFLDIRSPGLGDTAMYLCATSRGTASNEQFFGPGTRLTVL.

This chain joins TRBV7-9 and TRBJ2-1, with 7 positions matching TRBD2. V shed 5 bases, J shed 8 bases, and the junction held 15 bases outside the gene matches. The V gene's germline CDR1 is SEHNR and CDR2 FQNEAQ (reference sequence). This CDR3 region has 16 residues. CDR3 protein: CASSTWAGAGLDEQFF. The CDR3 DNA is TGTGCCAGCAGCACCTGGGCGGGAGCAGGTTTGGATGAGCAGTTCTTC. The full variable domain, its missing parts supplied by reference TRBV7-9 and TRBJ2-1, is DTGVSQNPRHKITKRGQNVTFRCDPISEHNRLYWYRQTLGQGPEFLTYFQNEAQLEKSRLLSDRFSAERPKGSFSTLEIQRTEQGDSAMYLCASSTWAGAGLDEQFFGPGTRLTVL.

The V and J genes are TRBV6-5 and TRBJ1-1, with D possibly TRBD1 on 5 matching bases. Trimming took off 2 bases at V and 4 bases at J, with 11 bases between the two ends. The CDR3 consists of 14 residues. Germline V gene data show CDR1 as MNHEY and CDR2 as SVGAGI. The CDR3 is CASSYGGVGTEAFF. CDR3 DNA: TGTGCCAGCAGTTACGGGGGGGTGGGCACTGAAGCTTTCTTT.